Listed below are T cell receptor beta chains from one sample, sequenced in a study of blood T cell repertoires in COVID-19. Clones were read by immunoSEQ multiplex PCR, and TCRdb kept only the in-frame ones, dropping some. Among 200,000 to 250,000 clones listed, around 86% were seen once. Sequenced material: peripheral blood. All receptors derive from a woman of 80 years or more with COVID-19, enrolled during active disease. Both conserved end residues are part of each CDR3. D genes are given only for firm matches. Part of the rows lack a size; the others show once, few, many or a class for expanded clones.

>TRBD2|TRBV2|-|TRBJ2-2
CASKGGSSSGELFF
TGTGCCAGCAAGGGCGGGAGTTCTTCTGGGGAGCTGTTTTTT
>TRBD2|TRBV18|-|TRBJ2-1
CASSPRRESNEQFF
TGTGCCAGCTCCCCGAGGCGGGAGTCCAATGAGCAGTTCTTC
>TRBD2|TRBV19|-|TRBJ2-1
CASMISGSPNNEQFF
TGTGCCAGTATGATTAGCGGGAGTCCAAACAATGAGCAGTTCTTC
>TRBD2|TRBV29-1|-|TRBJ2-5
CSVGVRAGGETQYF
TGCAGCGTTGGGGTCAGGGCGGGAGGTGAGACCCAGTACTTC
>-|TRBV25-1|-|TRBJ1-2
CASSPSGNYGYTF
TGTGCCAGCAGTCCTTCGGGGAACTATGGCTACACCTTC
>-|TRBV2|few|TRBJ1-3
CASYPDRLNTIYF
TGTGCCAGCTATCCCGACAGGTTAAACACCATATATTTT
>-|TRBV19|-|TRBJ1-2
CASSAGGLWGYTF
TGTGCCAGCAGTGCTGGAGGATTATGGGGCTACACCTTC
>TRBD1|TRBV10-3|-|TRBJ2-7
CAISADRGNEQYF
TGTGCCATCAGTGCGGACAGGGGAAACGAGCAGTACTTC
>-|TRBV19|once|TRBJ2-1
CASSPQRAGNEQFF
TGTGCCAGTAGCCCCCAGAGGGCCGGCAATGAGCAGTTCTTC
>-|TRBV18|-|TRBJ2-3
CASSRIQSADTQYF
TGTGCCAGCTCACGGATACAGTCAGCCGATACGCAGTATTTT
>-|TRBV6-2/TRBV6-3|-|TRBJ1-4
CASSYRQEVQKLFF
TGTGCCAGCAGTTACCGGCAGGAGGTGCAAAAACTGTTTTTT
>TRBD2|TRBV5-6|-|TRBJ2-5
CASSLRGRVTQYF
TGTGCCAGCAGCTTGCGAGGGAGGGTGACCCAGTACTTC
>-|TRBV5-1|-|TRBJ1-4
CASMRGRAGVNEKLFF
TGCGCCAGCATGCGCGGAAGGGCGGGGGTTAATGAAAAACTGTTTTTT
>-|TRBV28|-|TRBJ1-6
CASSLLARQPRRPLHF
TGTGCCAGCAGTCTCCTAGCGCGACAGCCCCGACGGCCCCTCCACTTT
>TRBD1|TRBV6-5|-|TRBJ1-2
CASRLTGESYTF
TGTGCCAGCAGACTGACAGGGGAAAGCTACACCTTC
>-|TRBV28|-|TRBJ1-2
CASSQDSDYGYTF
TGTGCCAGCAGTCAGGACAGTGACTATGGCTACACCTTC
>-|TRBV28|-|TRBJ1-4
CASNRLGASNEKLFF
TGTGCCAGTAACCGCTTAGGGGCAAGTAATGAAAAACTGTTTTTT
>-|TRBV4-1|-|TRBJ1-1
CASSQVLGQGTTEAFF
TGCGCCAGCAGCCAAGTTTTGGGGCAGGGAACCACTGAAGCTTTCTTT
>-|TRBV19|-|TRBJ2-7
CASNRTPSSYEQYF
TGTGCCAGTAATCGGACACCATCATCCTACGAGCAGTACTTC
>-|TRBV2|-|TRBJ2-7
CASSQTTEQYF
TGTGCCAGCAGTCAAACTACCGAGCAGTACTTC
>TRBD2|TRBV9|-|TRBJ2-5
CASSFGTSRQETQYF
TGTGCCAGCAGTTTCGGGACTAGTCGCCAAGAGACCCAGTACTTC
>TRBD2|TRBV19|-|TRBJ2-7
CASSITSGGYEQYF
TGTGCCAGTAGTATCACTAGCGGGGGCTACGAGCAGTACTTC
>-|TRBV19|-|TRBJ1-2
CASSIFPGPQGYTF
TGTGCCAGTAGTATATTCCCAGGGCCGCAAGGCTACACCTTC
>TRBD2|TRBV10-3|-|TRBJ2-3
CAISESTSGGAGGTQYF
TGTGCCATCAGTGAGTCGACTAGCGGGGGGGCCGGGGGGACGCAGTATTTT
>-|TRBV5-1|-|TRBJ1-3
CASSLGLSGNTIYF
TGCGCCAGCAGCTTGGGGCTCTCTGGAAACACCATATATTTT
>-|TRBV4-2|-|TRBJ1-6
CASSQEKTGSNSPLHF
TGTGCCAGCAGCCAAGAGAAGACAGGAAGTAATTCACCCCTCCACTTT
>TRBD1|TRBV28|-|TRBJ1-3
CASSFYYGTGTSGNTIYF
TGTGCCAGCAGTTTCTACTACGGGACAGGTACCTCTGGAAACACCATATATTTT
>-|TRBV4-1|-|TRBJ2-1
CASSQRESSYNEQFF
TGCGCCAGCAGCCAGAGGGAGAGCTCCTACAATGAGCAGTTCTTC
>TRBD1|TRBV28|-|TRBJ2-1
CASSTGTGSSYNEQFF
TGTGCCAGCAGTACCGGGACAGGGAGCTCCTACAATGAGCAGTTCTTC
>-|TRBV19|-|TRBJ1-3
CASSMDRSSGNTIYF
TGTGCCAGTAGTATGGACAGAAGCTCTGGAAACACCATATATTTT
>-|TRBV10-3|-|TRBJ1-3
CAISEYRVEDGNTIYF
TGTGCCATCAGTGAGTACAGGGTTGAGGACGGAAACACCATATATTTT
>TRBD1|TRBV6-6|-|TRBJ2-5
CAGGTGSPETQYF
TGTGCCGGGGGGACAGGGTCCCCAGAGACCCAGTACTTC
>TRBD2|TRBV7-8|-|TRBJ2-7
CASSFLAGPYEQYF
TGTGCCAGCAGCTTCCTAGCGGGACCTTACGAGCAGTACTTC
>-|TRBV5-1|-|TRBJ1-1
CASSLAGDREAFF
TGCGCCAGCAGCTTGGCGGGAGACAGAGAAGCTTTCTTT
>-|TRBV6-5|-|TRBJ1-5
CASSYSARVGNQPQHF
TGTGCCAGCAGTTACTCGGCCAGGGTGGGCAATCAGCCCCAGCATTTT
>-|TRBV13|-|TRBJ2-3
CASSLPDGQGLKDTQYF
TGTGCCAGCAGCTTACCTGACGGCCAGGGCCTGAAAGATACGCAGTATTTT
>TRBD1|TRBV13|-|TRBJ1-4
CASRQTGEGEKLFF
TGTGCCAGCAGGCAGACAGGGGAGGGTGAAAAACTGTTTTTT
>-|TRBV19|-|TRBJ2-4
CASSIDLRGAKNIQYF
TGTGCCAGTAGTATAGATCTCCGGGGAGCCAAAAACATTCAGTACTTC
>-|TRBV18|-|TRBJ1-1
CASSGVSAGRTEAFF
TGTGCCAGCTCAGGGGTGAGCGCGGGCCGCACTGAAGCTTTCTTT
>TRBD2|TRBV9|-|TRBJ2-2
CASRREGHTGELFF
TGTGCCAGCAGGCGGGAGGGACACACCGGGGAGCTGTTTTTT
>TRBD1|TRBV15|-|TRBJ2-3
CAVRKGGIGTDTQYF
TGTGCCGTCCGGAAAGGGGGCATTGGCACAGATACGCAGTATTTT
>TRBD2|TRBV5-1|-|TRBJ2-1
CASTTGLAQYNEQFF
TGCGCCAGCACCACGGGACTAGCGCAATACAATGAGCAGTTCTTC
>-|TRBV29-1|-|TRBJ2-3
CSVDIGGNTQYF
TGCAGCGTTGATATAGGAGGCAACACGCAGTATTTT
>TRBD2|TRBV12-5|-|TRBJ2-1
CASGAGGSHYNEQFF
TGTGCTAGTGGCGCGGGGGGGTCCCATTACAATGAGCAGTTCTTC
>TRBD2|TRBV19|-|TRBJ2-5
CASSGAGLAEETQYF
TGTGCCAGTAGTGGGGCGGGACTAGCCGAAGAGACCCAGTACTTC
>-|TRBV19|-|TRBJ1-2
CASSRSSGDGYTF
TGTGCCAGTAGTAGGTCCTCAGGCGATGGCTACACCTTC
>TRBD2|TRBV5-1|once|TRBJ2-3
CASSPGLAGYTDTQYF
TGCGCCAGCAGCCCCGGACTAGCGGGGTACACAGATACGCAGTATTTT
>-|TRBV12-3/TRBV12-4|-|TRBJ1-2
CASKPSGESGYTF
TGTGCCAGCAAACCCTCAGGGGAGAGTGGCTACACCTTC
>TRBD1|TRBV6-5|-|TRBJ2-5
CASKDRDRGTQYF
TGTGCCAGCAAGGACAGGGATCGAGGGACCCAGTACTTC
>TRBD1|TRBV30|-|TRBJ1-4
CAWRPGQAENEKLFF
TGTGCCTGGAGGCCGGGACAGGCTGAGAATGAAAAACTGTTTTTT
>-|TRBV30|-|TRBJ2-2
CAWSVVFGATGELFF
TGTGCCTGGAGTGTAGTTTTTGGTGCGACCGGGGAGCTGTTTTTT
>TRBD1|TRBV7-9|few|TRBJ2-1
CASSLGQGGHNEQFF
TGTGCCAGCAGCTTAGGACAGGGTGGCCACAATGAGCAGTTCTTC
>TRBD1|TRBV6-4|many|TRBJ1-5
CASSDRGQTNYQPQHF
TGTGCCAGCAGTGACAGGGGGCAGACTAATTATCAGCCCCAGCATTTT
>TRBD1|TRBV28|-|TRBJ2-7
CASSSLGTGLSRQYF
TGTGCCAGCAGTTCCCTCGGGACAGGGCTCTCGCGGCAGTACTTC
>-|TRBV20-1|few|TRBJ2-2
CSASQSSAPHTGELFF
TGCAGTGCTAGTCAGTCTAGCGCTCCGCACACCGGGGAGCTGTTTTTT
>-|TRBV19|-|TRBJ1-1
CASSIGPHTEAFF
TGTGCCAGTAGTATTGGGCCCCACACTGAAGCTTTCTTT